This record looks at one T cell receptor (beta chain) sequence and its context. The data belong to a study of blood T cell repertoires in COVID-19. Germline V gene sequence: CDR1 LNHDA, CDR2 SQIVND (reference sequence). J was trimmed by 5 bases and V by 7 bases; bases with no gene match: 10. CDR3 length: 14 amino acids. TCRdb keeps only in-frame clones here, not all; method: immunoSEQ multiplex PCR. The repertoire holds roughly 330,000 clones, with around nine tenths as singletons. This TCR was recovered from a woman aged 45-65 years with active or convalescent COVID-19. The chain carries TRBV19 and TRBJ1-1; 7 bases match TRBD1. Sequencing was carried out using peripheral blood. The CDR3 loop is CASITTGVGTEAFF. The CDR3 DNA reads as TGTGCCAGTATCACTACAGGGGTAGGGACTGAAGCTTTCTTT.